The rows below give T cell receptor beta chains drawn from one sample of a study of control samples from healthy donors and cancer patients. Sequencing was performed with immunoSEQ multiplex PCR; in TCRdb, only in-frame clones are kept and a portion is missing. The data contain 100,000 to 150,000 clones, roughly 91% of them singletons. Specimen: PBMCs. These receptors were taken from a man aged 50-59 years with head and neck cancer. The CDR3 runs from the conserved cysteine through the conserved F or W. A D gene is named only where the DNA matches it firmly. Where a row states a size, it is once, few, many or the class of an expanded clone; other rows omit it.

D	size	J	V	CDR3	DNA
.	.	TRBJ2-5	TRBV20-1	CSARFRETQYF	TGCAGTGCTAGATTTCGCGAGACCCAGTACTTC
.	few	TRBJ2-6	TRBV20-1	CSGSGAQSGSGANVLTF	TGCAGTGGTAGTGGGGCCCAAAGTGGCTCTGGGGCCAACGTCCTGACTTTC
.	.	TRBJ2-1	TRBV5-5	CASSPSLGGEQFF	TGTGCCAGCAGCCCCTCCCTTGGGGGTGAGCAGTTCTTC
.	once	TRBJ2-1	TRBV28	CASGLQHNEQFF	TGTGCCAGCGGCCTACAACACAATGAGCAGTTCTTC
.	.	TRBJ1-6	TRBV18	CASSLLEGEDSPLHF	TGTGCCAGCTCACTCTTGGAAGGGGAGGATTCACCCCTCCACTTT
.	.	TRBJ2-7	TRBV9	CASSDGGRHEQYF	TGTGCCAGCAGCGACGGGGGGCGGCACGAGCAGTACTTC
.	.	TRBJ2-7	TRBV7-2	CASSLRREQYF	TGTGCCAGCAGCCTAAGGCGGGAGCAGTACTTC
TRBD2	.	TRBJ2-3	TRBV12-5	CASALSGGAADTQYF	TGTGCTAGTGCCCTTAGCGGGGGGGCCGCAGATACGCAGTATTTT
.	.	TRBJ1-4	TRBV9	CASSVGGAINEKLFF	TGTGCCAGCAGCGTAGGCGGGGCGATTAATGAAAAACTGTTTTTT
TRBD2	few	TRBJ2-3	TRBV4-2	CASSQTMAGGPDTQYF	TGTGCCAGCAGCCAAACGATGGCGGGGGGTCCAGATACGCAGTATTTT
.	.	TRBJ2-7	TRBV19	CASSKGFAGYEQYF	TGTGCCAGTAGTAAAGGGTTCGCTGGATACGAGCAGTACTTC
.	.	TRBJ2-7	TRBV9	CASSVEVYTYEQYF	TGTGCCAGCAGCGTAGAAGTCTACACCTACGAGCAGTACTTC
.	.	TRBJ1-2	TRBV27	CASTKKGGGVYGYTF	TGTGCCAGCACCAAAAAAGGGGGAGGGGTCTATGGCTACACCTTC
.	.	TRBJ2-3	TRBV20-1	CSAGTTDTQYF	TGCAGTGCGGGGACCACAGATACGCAGTATTTT
.	.	TRBJ2-7	TRBV7-2	CASAQGPSYEQYF	TGTGCCAGCGCCCAAGGACCCTCCTACGAGCAGTACTTC
.	.	TRBJ1-3	TRBV6-1	CASSERLSGNTIYF	TGTGCCAGCAGTGAACGGCTTTCTGGAAACACCATATATTTT
.	once	TRBJ1-1	TRBV27	CASTSSGLLGNTEAFF	TGTGCCAGCACCTCCTCGGGCCTTTTGGGGAACACTGAAGCTTTCTTT
.	.	TRBJ2-3	TRBV13	CASSLEGMLRENTQYF	TGTGCCAGCAGCTTAGAAGGGATGCTGAGGGAGAATACGCAGTATTTT
.	.	TRBJ1-2	TRBV5-5	CASSLHLQYTF	TGTGCCAGCAGCCTACATCTCCAGTACACCTTC
.	.	TRBJ2-5	TRBV6-5	CARRLRPPQETQYF	TGTGCCCGCCGGCTACGGCCTCCGCAAGAGACCCAGTACTTC
.	.	TRBJ1-1	TRBV4-3	CASSQVAWLNTEAFF	TGCGCCAGCAGCCAAGTAGCCTGGCTGAACACTGAAGCTTTCTTT
.	once	TRBJ1-1	TRBV27	CASSLDGVASTEAFF	TGTGCCAGCAGTTTAGATGGGGTTGCGAGCACTGAAGCTTTCTTT
.	.	TRBJ1-5	TRBV12-3/TRBV12-4	CASSLSGNQPQHF	TGTGCCAGCAGTTTAAGCGGGAATCAGCCCCAGCATTTT
.	.	TRBJ2-7	TRBV9	CASSPRFGGEQYF	TGTGCCAGCAGCCCCCGCTTTGGGGGGGAGCAGTACTTC
.	.	TRBJ2-1	TRBV5-8	CASSLVGSSYNEQFF	TGTGCCAGCAGCTTGGTTGGGAGCTCCTACAATGAGCAGTTCTTC
.	.	TRBJ1-3	TRBV6-5	CASIKDVSGNTIYF	TGTGCCAGCATCAAGGACGTCTCTGGAAACACCATATATTTT
.	.	TRBJ2-7	TRBV20-1	CSASRGHLAYEQYF	TGCAGTGCTAGTCGGGGTCACCTGGCCTACGAGCAGTACTTC
.	.	TRBJ2-5	TRBV6-2/TRBV6-3	CASRYDRIQETQYF	TGTGCCAGCAGATACGACAGGATACAAGAGACCCAGTACTTC
TRBD1	.	TRBJ2-5	TRBV7-2	CASSSGQGHQETQYF	TGTGCCAGCAGCTCGGGACAGGGGCATCAAGAGACCCAGTACTTC